Described below is a single T cell receptor beta chain sequence and its context. The sample originates from a study of blood T cell repertoires in COVID-19. In the study overall: The United States, Italy and Spain supplied acute and convalescent COVID-19 samples. T cells, B-cell-depleted T cells, or PBMCs supplied cDNA or gDNA.

CDR1 is SGHVS and CDR2 is FNYEAQ in the germline V gene. V was pared by 5 bases and J by 0 bases, with 7 bases of the junction left unmatched. CDR3 length: 16 amino acids. Sequencing used immunoSEQ multiplex PCR; TCRdb keeps in-frame clones, though not all of them. This repertoire shows 200,000 to 250,000 clones, approximately 79% found once; its top ten account for roughly 4%. The TCR sequence derives from a woman aged 40-49 years with active or convalescent COVID-19. This chain joins TRBV7-6 and TRBJ1-3; 7 bases align to TRBD1. Material: peripheral blood. The CDR3 nucleotides read TGTGCCAGCAGCCCGCAGGACAGGATCTCTGGAAACACCATATATTTT. Protein product: CASSPQDRISGNTIYF.